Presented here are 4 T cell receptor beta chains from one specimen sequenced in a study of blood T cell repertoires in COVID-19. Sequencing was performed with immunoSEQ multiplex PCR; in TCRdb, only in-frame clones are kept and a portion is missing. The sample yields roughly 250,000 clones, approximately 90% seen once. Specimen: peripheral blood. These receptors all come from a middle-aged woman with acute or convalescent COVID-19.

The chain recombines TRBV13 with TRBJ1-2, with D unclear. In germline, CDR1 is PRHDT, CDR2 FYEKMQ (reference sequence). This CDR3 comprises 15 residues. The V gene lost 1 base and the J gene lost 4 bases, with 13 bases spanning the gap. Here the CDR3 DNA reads TGTGCCAGCAGCTTAGCCCCGACAACCTTCTATGGCTACACCTTC. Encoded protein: CASSLAPTTFYGYTF. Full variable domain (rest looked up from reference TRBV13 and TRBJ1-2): AAGVIQSPRHLIKEKRETATLKCYPIPRHDTVYWYQQGPGQDPQFLISFYEKMQSDKGSIPDRFSAQQFSDYHSELNMSSLELGDSALYFCASSLAPTTFYGYTFGSGTRLTVV.

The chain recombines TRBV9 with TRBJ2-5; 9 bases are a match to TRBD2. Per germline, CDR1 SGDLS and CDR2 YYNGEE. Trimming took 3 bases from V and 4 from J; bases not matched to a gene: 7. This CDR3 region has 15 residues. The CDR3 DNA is TGTGCCAGCAGCGCCAGCGGGGGGTCGCTAGAGACCCAGTACTTC. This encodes CASSASGGSLETQYF. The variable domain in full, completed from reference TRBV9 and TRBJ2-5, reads DSGVTQTPKHLITATGQRVTLRCSPRSGDLSVYWYQQSLDQGLQFLIQYYNGEERAKGNILERFSAQQFPDLHSELNLSSLELGDSALYFCASSASGGSLETQYFGPGTRLLVL.

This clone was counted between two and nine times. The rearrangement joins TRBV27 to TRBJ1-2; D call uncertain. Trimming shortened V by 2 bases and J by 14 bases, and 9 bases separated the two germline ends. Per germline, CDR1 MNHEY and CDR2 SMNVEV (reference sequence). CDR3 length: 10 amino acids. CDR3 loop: CASSLIQETF. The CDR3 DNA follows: TGTGCCAGCAGTTTAATCCAGGAAACCTTC.

The DNA of the CDR3 is TGTGCCAGCTCAGTGGAGGGGAGGAACACTGAAGCTTTCTTT. Translating it yields CASSVEGRNTEAFF. V usage is TRBV18 and J usage is TRBJ1-1, with TRBD1 as a possible D gene (5 bases). Germline CDR1 is KGHSH and CDR2 is LQKENI. Trimming took off 5 bases at V and 1 base at J, with 11 bases between the two ends. The CDR3 runs 14 residues.